Listed below are T cell receptor beta chains from one sample, sequenced in a study of shared clonotypes between healthy human individuals. Libraries were prepared by immunoSEQ multiplex PCR; TCRdb keeps only in-frame clonotypes and omits some of them. The sample records hundreds of thousands of clones, 95% to 96% being singletons. The specimen was naive CD8+ T cells sorted from blood. The receptors derive from a woman aged 25 to 39 in good health. Both conserved end residues are trimmed from each CDR3. The order of the fields is V gene, CDR3 protein.

V gene: TRBV7-2; CDR3 protein: ASSPPKGQSSYEQY
V gene: TRBV5-1; CDR3 protein: ASRRAPNTDTQY
V gene: TRBV29-1; CDR3 protein: SVVGGSTTEAF
V gene: TRBV7-6; CDR3 protein: ASSLGLASTDTQY
V gene: TRBV2; CDR3 protein: ASRWSQNQPQH
V gene: TRBV5-6; CDR3 protein: ASSLGQDRYEQY
V gene: TRBV5-1; CDR3 protein: ASSLVASGSNEQF
V gene: TRBV10-3; CDR3 protein: AISGGQNYEQY
V gene: TRBV19; CDR3 protein: ASSIDWMDRGELF
V gene: TRBV5-6; CDR3 protein: ASSLGSLSYEQY
V gene: TRBV2; CDR3 protein: ASSGTSGLSYNEQF
V gene: TRBV14; CDR3 protein: ASSQIGTEAF
V gene: TRBV11-2; CDR3 protein: ASSWTGNEKLF
V gene: TRBV15; CDR3 protein: ATSSPRGDQPQH
V gene: TRBV27; CDR3 protein: ASSKTGTPTEAF